The following is a TCR beta chain sequence with its context. As yet, its antigen is unknown. These data are taken from a study of PD-L1 blockade in urothelial cancer. Study information: The analyses of blood took place 3 weeks (second dose) and 6 weeks after treatment start.

Study-level findings and limits: Sub-median blood TCR clonality before treatment predicted longer survival.

Losses at the gene ends were 5 bases for V and 7 bases for J; bases not matched to a gene: 6. Germline-derived CDR1 and CDR2 are SGHTA and FQGTGA. The CDR3 covers 14 residues. Added to each PCR by spiking were synthetic TCR analog templates. Profiled with immunoSEQ multiplex PCR; TCRdb holds only in-frame clones, not every one. The data show about 95,000 clones, with around 87% seen just once and 2% held by the top ten. The time point denotes: pretreatment peripheral blood. Patient disease was locally advanced or metastatic urothelial carcinoma. The material sequenced was PBMCs, taken around atezolizumab (anti-PD-L1) treatment. V gene TRBV7-3 combines with J gene TRBJ2-3; 10 nucleotides agree with TRBD2. The clonotype originates from a man aged 55-75 years with urothelial cancer. The CDR3 is CASSTLAGENTQYF. The CDR3 DNA reads as TGTGCCAGCAGCACTCTAGCGGGAGAGAATACGCAGTATTTT. Together with reference TRBV7-3 and TRBJ2-3, the CDR3 gives the full variable domain: GAGVSQTPSNKVTEKGKYVELRCDPISGHTALYWYRQSLGQGPEFLIYFQGTGAADDSGLPNDRFFAVRPEGSVSTLKIQRTERGDSAVYLCASSTLAGENTQYFGPGTRLTVL.